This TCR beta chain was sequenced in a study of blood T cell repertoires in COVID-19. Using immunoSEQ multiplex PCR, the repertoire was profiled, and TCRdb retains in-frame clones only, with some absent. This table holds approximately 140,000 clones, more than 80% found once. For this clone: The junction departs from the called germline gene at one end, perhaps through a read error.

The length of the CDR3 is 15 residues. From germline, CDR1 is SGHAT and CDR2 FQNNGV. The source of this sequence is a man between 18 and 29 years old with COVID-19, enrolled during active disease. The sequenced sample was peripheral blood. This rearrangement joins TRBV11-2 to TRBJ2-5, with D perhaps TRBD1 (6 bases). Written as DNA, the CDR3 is TGTGCCAGCAGGTCCGCTGGACAGAAGCAAGGGACCCAGTACTTC. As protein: CASRSAGQKQGTQYF.